A single sample gave rise to the 16 T cell receptor beta chains below, sequenced in a study of OX40 agonist ivuxolimab in advanced cancers. Clones were sequenced by immunoSEQ multiplex PCR, and TCRdb holds only the in-frame ones, with some missing. The repertoire holds approximately 100,000 clones, with around 90% as singletons. The starting material was CD4+ or CD8+ T cells sorted from blood, obtained in a trial of the OX40 agonist ivuxolimab. These receptors all stem from an adult with an advanced solid tumor such as melanoma, head and neck, liver or kidney cancer.

In nucleotides, the CDR3 is TGTGCCAGCAGCTTAGGCCAGCCCGGGGAGACCCAGTACTTC. Its protein product is CASSLGQPGETQYF. The rearrangement uses TRBV7-3 and TRBJ2-5; D is unclear. Germline-derived CDR1 and CDR2 are SGHTA and FQGTGA. The CDR3 length is 14 residues. The V end lost 2 bases, the J end lost 5 bases, and 12 bases lay between the germline ends.

The chain has TRBV6-5 and TRBJ2-2, with D hard to call. Germline V CDR1 and CDR2: MNHEY, SVGAGI. V was cut by 4 bases and J by 1 base, with 10 bases left in between. CDR3 length: 15 residues. The CDR3 DNA reads as TGTGCCAGCAGTTCCTGGACCGGGAACACCGGGGAGCTGTTTTTT. This encodes CASSSWTGNTGELFF.

The rearrangement uses TRBV30 and TRBJ2-5, with D possibly matching TRBD1 (5 bases). V dropped 5 bases and J dropped 2 bases, with 18 bases sitting between them. The CDR3 spans 15 residues. Germline V gene data show CDR1 as GTSNPN and CDR2 as SVGIG (reference sequence). The CDR3: CAWDKGAAVQETQYF. The CDR3 DNA follows: TGTGCCTGGGATAAAGGGGCGGCTGTACAAGAGACCCAGTACTTC.

The chain employs TRBV19 and TRBJ1-5; 8 bases line up with TRBD1. With V trimmed by 6 bases and J by 7 bases, 14 bases remained unmatched. The germline CDR1 and CDR2 sequences are LNHDA and SQIVND (reference sequence). The CDR3 loop spans 16 amino acids. The CDR3 here is CASRVTSRGQKQPQHF. CDR3 sequence (DNA): TGTGCCAGTAGGGTTACTTCCAGGGGGCAAAAACAGCCCCAGCATTTT.

In its sample, this clone was seen once. The chain uses TRBV6-6 and TRBJ2-5; 10 nucleotides line up with TRBD2. CDR1 MNHNY and CDR2 SVGAGI come from the germline V gene (reference sequence). The CDR3 loop spans 15 amino acids. Trimming took 2 bases from V and 5 from J; bases not matched to a gene: 5. The CDR3 reads CASSYGAGGPETQYF. DNA for the CDR3: TGTGCCAGCAGTTACGGAGCGGGAGGGCCGGAGACCCAGTACTTC.

The rearrangement links TRBV7-2 to TRBJ1-2; D not resolved. V lost 4 bases and J 7 bases, leaving 19 bases between the germline ends. The CDR3 spans 15 residues. From germline, CDR1 is SGHTA and CDR2 FQGNSA. The CDR3 region is CASSSQGPGGSGYTF. The DNA for the CDR3 is TGTGCCAGCAGCTCTCAAGGCCCCGGAGGATCTGGCTACACCTTC.

This clone appeared many times. The chain carries TRBV2 and TRBJ1-2; D ambiguous. With 8 bases removed from V and 4 bases from J, the gap between germline ends came to 11 bases. This CDR3 is built from 12 residues. Germline V CDR1 and CDR2: SNHLY, FYNNEI. CDR3 coding DNA: TGTGCCAGCGCGATGGGCAGCTATGGCTACACCTTC. It specifies CASAMGSYGYTF.

The chain links TRBV9 to TRBJ2-5, with D unresolved. V was shortened by 3 bases and J by 5 bases, with 8 bases between the two germline ends. The CDR3 has 12 residues. In germline, CDR1 is SGDLS, CDR2 YYNGEE. CDR3 sequence reads: CASSGPGETQYF. DNA for the CDR3: TGTGCCAGCAGCGGTCCCGGGGAGACCCAGTACTTC.

This chain joins TRBV4-3 and TRBJ2-1; 8 bases match TRBD2. The V segment lost 4 bases and the J segment 7 bases; nucleotides outside the gene matches: 9. Germline V gene lookup returns CDR1 LGHNA and CDR2 YSLEER. The CDR3 is 15 residues long. The CDR3 sequence: CASSRSLAGGNEQFF. CDR3 bases: TGCGCCAGCAGCCGGTCGCTAGCGGGTGGAAATGAGCAGTTCTTC.

The V and J genes are TRBV21-1 and TRBJ2-7; TRBD1 is taken as the D call from the table, unchecked against the DNA. TRBV21-1 is flagged as a pseudogene. This CDR3 contains 12 residues. The CDR3 coding sequence is TGTGCCAGCAGCAAAGAACACTACGAGCAGTACTTC. Translation gives CASSKEHYEQYF.

V is TRBV5-1 and J is TRBJ2-3, with 8 bases lining up with TRBD1. The CDR3 runs to 16 residues. The germline gives CDR1 SGHRS, CDR2 YFSETQ. V lost 2 bases and J lost 4; bases outside the gene matches: 9. The CDR3 protein is CASSLSGQGGADTQYF. The CDR3 DNA sequence: TGCGCCAGCAGCTTATCCGGACAGGGTGGTGCAGATACGCAGTATTTT.

The rearrangement links TRBV7-2 to TRBJ2-3; tentative D call: TRBD2 (5 bases). The CDR3 consists of 15 residues. CDR1 and CDR2 (germline): SGHTA, FQGNSA. V gave up 1 base and J gave up 0 bases, with 8 bases separating them. The CDR3 sequence is CASSLGRLSTDTQYF. CDR3 in DNA: TGTGCCAGCAGCTTAGGCAGACTAAGCACAGATACGCAGTATTTT.

In this sample, this clone turned up a few times. V usage is TRBV29-1 and J usage is TRBJ1-1, with unresolved D. The CDR3 extends over 11 amino acids. The V and J ends lost 3 bases and 5 bases respectively, with 7 bases between them. Germline V gene sequence: CDR1 SQVTM, CDR2 ANQGSEA. CDR3 amino acids: CSVEMGTEAFF. The CDR3 DNA is TGCAGCGTTGAGATGGGGACTGAAGCTTTCTTT.

V is TRBV5-4 and J is TRBJ2-5, with TRBD1 matching 8 bases. This CDR3 has 14 residues. Germline assignment: CDR1 SGHNT and CDR2 YYREEE (reference sequence). Germline trimming cut 5 bases from V and 4 bases from J; bases unmatched to any gene: 7. CDR3 amino acids: CASSRSGGVETQYF. In DNA, the CDR3 is TGTGCCAGCAGTCGATCAGGGGGCGTAGAGACCCAGTACTTC.

This chain joins TRBV2 and TRBJ2-6, with D unclear. From germline, CDR1 is SNHLY and CDR2 FYNNEI. With 1 base removed from V and 0 bases from J, the gap between germline ends came to 4 bases. The CDR3 has 15 residues. In nucleotides, the CDR3 is TGTGCCAGCAGTGAAGATCACTCTGGGGCCAACGTCCTGACTTTC. Amino acids: CASSEDHSGANVLTF.

This sequence joins TRBV19 and TRBJ1-1; perhaps TRBD1 as D (6 bases). CDR1 is LNHDA and CDR2 is SQIVND in the germline V gene (reference sequence). With 7 bases removed from V and 7 bases from J, the gap between germline ends came to 13 bases. The CDR3 extends over 12 amino acids. CDR3 in amino acids: CASTNDRIEAFF. The CDR3 bases are TGTGCCAGTACCAACGACAGGATTGAAGCTTTCTTT.